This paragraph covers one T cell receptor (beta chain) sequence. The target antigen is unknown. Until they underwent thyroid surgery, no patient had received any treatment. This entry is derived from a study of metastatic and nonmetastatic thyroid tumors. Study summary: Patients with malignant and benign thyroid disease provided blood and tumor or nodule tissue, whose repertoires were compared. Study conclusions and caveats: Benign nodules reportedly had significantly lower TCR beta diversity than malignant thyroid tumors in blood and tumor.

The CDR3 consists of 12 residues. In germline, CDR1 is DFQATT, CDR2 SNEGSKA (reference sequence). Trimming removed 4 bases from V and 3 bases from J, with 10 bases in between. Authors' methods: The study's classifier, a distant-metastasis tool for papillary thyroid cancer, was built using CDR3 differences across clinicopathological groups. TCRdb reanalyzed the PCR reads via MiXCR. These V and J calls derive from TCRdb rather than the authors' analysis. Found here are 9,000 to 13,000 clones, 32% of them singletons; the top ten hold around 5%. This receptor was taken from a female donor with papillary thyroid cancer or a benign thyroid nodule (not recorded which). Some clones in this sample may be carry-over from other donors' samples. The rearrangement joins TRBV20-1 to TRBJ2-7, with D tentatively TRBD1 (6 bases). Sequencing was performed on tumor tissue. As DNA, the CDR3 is TGCAGTGCTACCTCACAGGGCTACGAGCAGTACTTC. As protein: CSATSQGYEQYF.